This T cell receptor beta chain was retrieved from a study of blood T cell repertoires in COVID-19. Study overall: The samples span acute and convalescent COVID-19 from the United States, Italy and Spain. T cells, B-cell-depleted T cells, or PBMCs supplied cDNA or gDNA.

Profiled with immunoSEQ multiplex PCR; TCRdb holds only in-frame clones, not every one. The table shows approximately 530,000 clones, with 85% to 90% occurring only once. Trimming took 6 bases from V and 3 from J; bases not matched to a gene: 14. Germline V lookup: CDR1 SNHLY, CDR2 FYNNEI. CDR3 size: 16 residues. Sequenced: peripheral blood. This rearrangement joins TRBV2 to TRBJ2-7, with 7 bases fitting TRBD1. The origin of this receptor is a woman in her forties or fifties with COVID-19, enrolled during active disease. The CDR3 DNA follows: TGTGCCAGCAGCGCCCAGGGGACAGCCTACAACTACGAGCAGTACTTC. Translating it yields CASSAQGTAYNYEQYF.